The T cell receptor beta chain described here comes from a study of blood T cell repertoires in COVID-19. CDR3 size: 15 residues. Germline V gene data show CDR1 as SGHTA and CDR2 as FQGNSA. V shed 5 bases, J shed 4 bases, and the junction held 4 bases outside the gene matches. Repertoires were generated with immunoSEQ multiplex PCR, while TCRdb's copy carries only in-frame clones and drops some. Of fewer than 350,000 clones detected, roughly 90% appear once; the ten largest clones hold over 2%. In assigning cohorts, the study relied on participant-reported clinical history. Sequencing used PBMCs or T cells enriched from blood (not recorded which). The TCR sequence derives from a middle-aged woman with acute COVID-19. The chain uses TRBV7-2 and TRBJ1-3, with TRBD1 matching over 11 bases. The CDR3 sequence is CASSRDRGTGNTIYF. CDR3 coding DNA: TGTGCCAGCAGCCGGGACAGGGGGACCGGAAACACCATATATTTT.